This T cell receptor beta chain is drawn from a study of graft-versus-host responses after intestinal transplantation. At the level of the study: The recipients all started with anti-thymocyte globulin induction and then took tacrolimus and steroids for two to four years. Study-wide results and limits: Recipient bone marrow held GvH clones, some seen earlier in ileum or blood.

Data came from immunoSEQ multiplex PCR; TCRdb stores just in-frame clones and leaves some out. In the table there are 85,000 to 90,000 clones, under 90% of which are singletons. The V and J ends lost 1 base and 5 bases, in that order; junction bases with no gene match: 6. The germline gives CDR1 LNHNV, CDR2 YYDKDF (reference sequence). This CDR3 has 16 amino acids. As regards this clone: The target antigen is unknown.

This clonotype originated in a human donor who received an intestinal transplant. Sequenced here: unstimulated CD4+ T cells sorted from spleen or lymph node cells, sampled before intestinal transplant. This chain uses TRBV15 with TRBJ2-3; 10 bases match TRBD2. The CDR3 loop is CATSRASGGARDTQYF. CDR3 nucleotide sequence: TGTGCCACCAGCAGAGCCAGCGGGGGGGCCAGAGATACGCAGTATTTT.